The 24 T cell receptor beta chains below were found in one sample sequenced in a study of identifying expanded T cells in peripheral blood. Using immunoSEQ multiplex PCR, the repertoire was profiled, and TCRdb retains in-frame clones only, with some absent. The sample records 120,000 or so clones, 75% to 90% being singletons. The sequenced sample consisted of blood. These receptor sequences come from a person aged 18-70 years in good health.

The chain uses TRBV29-1 and TRBJ1-1, with D maybe TRBD1 (5 bases). This CDR3 region has 12 residues. Germline V gene sequence: CDR1 SQVTM, CDR2 ANQGSEA. V was trimmed by 5 bases and J by 0 bases, leaving 7 bases between them. The CDR3 DNA sequence: TGCAGCGTTCGGGACCTGAACACTGAAGCTTTCTTT. It encodes CSVRDLNTEAFF.

The genes are TRBV4-3 and TRBJ1-1; D is unclear. The CDR3 consists of 12 residues. From germline, CDR1 is LGHNA and CDR2 YSLEER. Trimming took 1 base from V and 10 from J, leaving 10 bases between them. The DNA for the CDR3 is TGCGCCAGCAGCCAAGCAGGCGGCAGAGCTTTCTTT. It yields the protein CASSQAGGRAFF.

This clone was observed a few times. V is TRBV7-3 and J is TRBJ1-1; D gene uncertain. Germline CDR1 reads SGHTA; CDR2 reads FQGTGA. CDR3 length: 13 residues. V was clipped by 1 base and J by 1 base, with 4 bases between them. CDR3 sequence reads: CASSLRENTEAFF. The CDR3 coding sequence is TGTGCCAGCAGCTTAAGGGAGAACACTGAAGCTTTCTTT.

This clone has just a few counts. This rearrangement joins TRBV7-2 to TRBJ1-1, with a tentative D call TRBD1 (5 bases). V lost 7 bases and J lost 11, with 23 bases in between. The CDR3 is 14 residues long. In germline, CDR1 is SGHTA, CDR2 FQGNSA. The CDR3 loop reads CASNSLGTDLGAFF. DNA of the CDR3: TGTGCCAGCAACTCACTAGGGACGGACCTTGGGGCTTTCTTT.

In its sample, this clone was seen a few times. V usage is TRBV4-1 and J usage is TRBJ1-6, with D possibly matching TRBD1 (5 bases). The CDR3 totals 16 residues. Trimming removed 1 base at V and 7 bases at J, with 14 bases between. Germline V lookup: CDR1 MGHRA, CDR2 YSYEKL. CDR3 amino acids: CASSQGRAGKNSPLHF. As DNA, the CDR3 is TGCGCCAGCAGCCAAGGGCGGGCAGGGAAAAATTCACCCCTCCACTTT.

This chain joins TRBV10-3 and TRBJ2-7; unclear D gene. Trimming left V 4 bases short and J 5 bases short, with 9 bases between. There are 12 residues in the CDR3. In germline, CDR1 is ENHRY, CDR2 SYGVKD. This CDR3 is CAISGQSDEQYF. CDR3 nucleotide sequence: TGTGCCATCAGTGGGCAATCCGACGAGCAGTACTTC.

The chain is built from TRBV25-1 and TRBJ1-2; 8 bases fit TRBD1. This CDR3 has 16 residues. J was trimmed by 4 bases and V by 3 bases; bases with no gene match: 10. CDR1 is MGHDK and CDR2 is SYGVNS in the germline V gene. As DNA, the CDR3 is TGTGCCAGCAGTGATTGGCAGGGGGCATCTTCCTATGGCTACACCTTC. This sequence encodes CASSDWQGASSYGYTF.

This clone turned up a few times. This chain uses TRBV2 with TRBJ1-5; 8 bases match TRBD1. The V and J ends lost 6 bases and 7 bases, in that order; junction bases with no gene match: 11. The CDR3 runs 15 residues. Germline CDR1 SNHLY, CDR2 FYNNEI. CDR3 region: CASSRTGGNSQPQHF. CDR3 DNA sequence: TGTGCCAGCAGCCGAACAGGGGGTAATTCCCAGCCCCAGCATTTT.

The chain uses TRBV6-5 and TRBJ1-1, with a tentative D call TRBD1 (6 bases). Germline V gene data show CDR1 as MNHEY and CDR2 as SVGAGI. The ends were cut back, 8 bases at V and 7 bases at J, with 11 bases in the middle. The CDR3 loop spans 11 amino acids. The chain's CDR3 is CASRRQVEAFF. The CDR3 DNA sequence: TGTGCCAGCCGGAGACAGGTTGAAGCTTTCTTT.

The chain links TRBV4-1 to TRBJ1-1, with D possibly matching TRBD1 (5 bases). The V gene lost 4 bases and the J gene lost 9 bases, with 12 bases spanning the gap. This CDR3 is built from 12 residues. Germline values: CDR1 MGHRA, CDR2 YSYEKL. The CDR3 DNA is TGCGCCAGCAGCCGCCTGGGGCAGCAAGCTTTCTTT. It is translated as CASSRLGQQAFF.

The V and J genes are TRBV4-3 and TRBJ1-5; TRBD1 matches 9 bases. The length of the CDR3 is 15 residues. Germline V CDR1 and CDR2: LGHNA, YSLEER. V dropped 4 bases and J dropped 4; count of bases not matched to a gene: 5. CDR3 sequence reads: CASSPGTGKNQPQHF. The CDR3 region has the DNA TGCGCCAGCAGCCCTGGGACAGGGAAGAATCAGCCCCAGCATTTT.

The gene calls are TRBV6-6 and TRBJ1-6, with 9 bases identical to TRBD1. The CDR3 contains 14 residues. Germline CDR1 reads MNHNY; CDR2 reads SVGAGI (reference sequence). Trimming cost V 6 bases and J 7 bases; bases outside gene matches: 4. As DNA, the CDR3 is TGTGCCAGCAGGCGGGACAGGGCCAATTCACCCCTCCACTTT. Its translation is CASRRDRANSPLHF.

This clone was detected ten times or more. The chain recombines TRBV19 with TRBJ2-1; 8 bases match TRBD2. CDR3 length: 15 amino acids. Germline V gene sequence: CDR1 LNHDA, CDR2 SQIVND (reference sequence). The junction had 5 bases not matched to a gene; V was cut back by 3 bases and J by 4 bases. The CDR3 is CASSIRSGAYNEQFF. The CDR3 DNA sequence: TGTGCCAGTAGTATTCGTAGCGGGGCGTACAATGAGCAGTTCTTC.

The chain uses TRBV6-5 and TRBJ2-7; D not resolved. The CDR3 spans 11 residues. The V and J ends lost 7 bases and 4 bases respectively, with 8 bases between them. Germline loops: CDR1 MNHEY, CDR2 SVGAGI. DNA of the CDR3: TGTGCCAGCACCGGCCCATACGAGCAGTACTTC. Its translation: CASTGPYEQYF.

This clone was seen a few times. The genes are TRBV2 and TRBJ2-1, with D hard to call. Germline values: CDR1 SNHLY, CDR2 FYNNEI. The CDR3 runs to 12 residues. The ends were cut back, 4 bases at V and 2 bases at J, with 3 bases in the middle. CDR3 in amino acids: CASSGPYNEQFF. The CDR3 coding sequence is TGTGCCAGCAGTGGACCCTACAATGAGCAGTTCTTC.

The genes are TRBV11-3 and TRBJ2-3, with 8 bases lining up with TRBD2. The CDR3 spans 15 residues. CDR1 is SGHNT and CDR2 is YENEEA in the germline V gene. J gave up 4 bases and V 5 bases, and 8 bases lay outside the gene matches. CDR3 protein: CASSPHSGNSDTQYF. The DNA for the CDR3 is TGTGCCAGCAGCCCCCATAGCGGGAACTCAGATACGCAGTATTTT. The full variable domain, with the rest looked up from reference TRBV11-3 and TRBJ2-3, is EAGVVQSPRYKIIEKKQPVAFWCNPISGHNTLYWYLQNLGQGPELLIRYENEEAVDDSQLPKDRFSAERLKGVDSTLKIQPAELGDSAVYLCASSPHSGNSDTQYFGPGTRLTVL.

This rearrangement joins TRBV6-1 to TRBJ1-6; 9 bases match TRBD1. This CDR3 is built from 15 residues. The V gene's germline CDR1 is MNHNS and CDR2 SASEGT. After removal of 8 bases from V and 7 bases from J, the junction contained 9 bases not matched to a gene. The CDR3: CASRNRQGGNSPLHF. CDR3 nucleotides: TGTGCCAGCCGAAACCGACAGGGGGGAAATTCACCCCTCCACTTT.

The gene calls are TRBV6-1 and TRBJ1-2, with D tentatively TRBD1 (6 bases). Germline-derived CDR1 and CDR2 are MNHNS and SASEGT. Trimming removed 5 bases at V and 4 bases at J, with 17 bases between. The CDR3 consists of 15 residues. As DNA, the CDR3 is TGTGCCAGCAGTCCATGGGGGGGCAGGAGCTATGGCTACACCTTC. Protein product: CASSPWGGRSYGYTF.

The J gene is TRBJ2-1, the V gene TRBV7-2; 10 positions match TRBD2. Germline V gene lookup returns CDR1 SGHTA and CDR2 FQGNSA. The CDR3 is 15 residues long. V shed 1 base, J shed 4 bases, and the junction held 1 base outside the gene matches. The CDR3 spells CASSLGTSGYNEQFF. In nucleotides, the CDR3 is TGTGCCAGCAGCTTAGGGACTAGCGGATACAATGAGCAGTTCTTC.

V gene TRBV7-9 combines with J gene TRBJ2-5; possible D gene TRBD1, 5 bases. V shed 2 bases and J shed 5 bases, with 6 bases lying between them. CDR1 and CDR2 from the germline V gene are SEHNR and FQNEAQ (reference sequence). The CDR3 covers 12 residues. The CDR3 reads CASSLRGETQYF. The CDR3 DNA is TGTGCCAGCAGCTTAAGGGGTGAGACCCAGTACTTC.

The chain links TRBV29-1 to TRBJ2-1, with D possibly matching TRBD1 (6 bases). The CDR3 length is 13 residues. V lost 0 bases, J lost 5 bases, and 8 bases lay in between. Germline V gene sequence: CDR1 SQVTM, CDR2 ANQGSEA. This chain's CDR3 is CSVEDRDNNEQFF. CDR3 nucleotides: TGCAGCGTTGAAGATCGGGACAACAATGAGCAGTTCTTC.

This clone was counted a single time. The chain has TRBV19 and TRBJ2-7; 10 bases map to TRBD2. Looked up from germline, CDR1 is LNHDA and CDR2 is SQIVND (reference sequence). There are 16 residues in the CDR3. The J segment lost 0 bases and the V segment lost 1 base, leaving 3 bases of the junction unmatched. CDR3 sequence reads: CASSIVLAGPSYEQYF. The DNA of the CDR3 is TGTGCCAGTAGTATAGTACTAGCGGGGCCCTCCTACGAGCAGTACTTC. The full variable domain, rest sourced from reference TRBV19 and TRBJ2-7, is DGGITQSPKYLFRKEGQNVTLSCEQNLNHDAMYWYRQDPGQGLRLIYYSQIVNDFQKGDIAEGYSVSREKKESFPLTVTSAQKNPTAFYLCASSIVLAGPSYEQYFGPGTRLTVT.

V and J are TRBV7-2 and TRBJ1-5, with a possible D match to TRBD1 (5 bases). Per the germline V gene, CDR1 is SGHTA and CDR2 is FQGNSA. The CDR3 runs to 14 residues. V lost 4 bases and J lost 3, with 10 bases in between. CDR3 protein: CASSSQGFNQPQHF. DNA for the CDR3: TGTGCCAGCAGCTCTCAGGGTTTCAATCAGCCCCAGCATTTT.

V is TRBV2 and J is TRBJ1-1, with D hard to call. V shed 1 base and J shed 0 bases, with 21 bases lying between them. The CDR3 contains 19 residues. CDR1 SNHLY and CDR2 FYNNEI come from the germline V gene. The CDR3 loop is CASSEDSEDPNFMNTEAFF. CDR3 bases: TGTGCCAGCAGTGAAGATTCTGAGGACCCGAACTTCATGAACACTGAAGCTTTCTTT.